The clone carrying this T cell receptor (beta chain) was seen a single time. Its matching antigen is unknown. Profiled with immunoSEQ multiplex PCR; TCRdb holds only in-frame clones, not every one. The repertoire includes a few hundred thousand clones, around 87% of them detected once, and less than 3.5% sits in the top ten. These data originate in a study of Ad26.COV2.S vaccination and SARS-CoV-2 variants. Overall study context: Each vaccinee took Ad26.COV2.S intramuscularly, once or twice 56 days apart. Study findings and constraints: Spike-specific TCR breadth was greater after Ad26.COV2.S than placebo.

Regarding treatment: approximately 18 received Ad26.COV2.S at low or high dose, single or two shots; about 5 received placebo; per-sample allocation not given. The investigators took samples on day 63 after the first vaccine or placebo injection. Wuhan-strain spike was delivered by a replication-incompetent Ad26 vector. This CDR3 spans 14 amino acids. Germline CDR1 is MNHEY and CDR2 is SVGAGI. The trim removed 6 bases at V and 3 bases at J, leaving 6 bases unmatched. Source: peripheral blood, taken in a trial of Ad26.COV2.S vaccine versus placebo. V is TRBV6-5 and J is TRBJ2-7; TRBD1 aligns across 9 bases. The source is a person between 18 and 60 years old who received the Ad26.COV2.S COVID-19 vaccine or a placebo. The CDR3 protein is CASRGTGTVYEQYF. The DNA of the CDR3 is TGTGCCAGCAGAGGGACAGGGACCGTCTACGAGCAGTACTTC.